The sequence of this T cell receptor (beta chain) was determined in a study of regulatory T cells in long-lasting Graves disease. CDR3 length equals 16 residues. The V segment lost 6 bases and the J segment 2 bases; nucleotides outside the gene matches: 10. Looked up from germline, CDR1 is LNHDA and CDR2 is SQIVND (reference sequence). Points on this clonotype: Its antigen is not identified.

Study results and caveats: Newly diagnosed patients shared 850 to 1,000 public clonotypes; persistent patients shared 2,500 to 3,000.

To make TCR beta libraries, researchers used iRepertoire HTBI primers and Arm-PCR of CDR3 regions. Under the authors' procedure: Samples revealed about 63 TRBV and over 12 TRBJ segments. TCRdb itself ran the multiplex PCR reads through MiXCR, one entry per CDR3 protein. The V and J calls come from TCRdb's annotation, not from the publication. The sample lists about 660,000 distinct CDR3 sequences; 25% to 35% were seen once. Documented time point: persistent/refractory GD, antithyroid drugs over 5 years with positive TRAb. The TCR library was prepared using RNA isolated from PBMCs. The chain couples TRBV19 to TRBJ1-5, with 7 bases fitting TRBD1. The sample consisted of peripheral blood mononuclear cells (PBMCs), taken when the disease was refractory, from a patient treated with antithyroid drugs. The clonotype was recovered from a female donor with Graves disease. DNA for the CDR3: TGTGCCAGTAGGCTCGACTCCGGGACAGGCAATCAGCCCCAGCATTTT. It codes for CASRLDSGTGNQPQHF.